This record covers a single T cell receptor beta chain. Its antigen remains unidentified. The sample holds no much larger clone one base away, and base qualities are not on file. The data belong to a study of T cells after somatic rescue of genetic block (dated by TCRdb to the early 2020s). A note on the overall study: The study assessed how robust, over the long term, a T-cell system was when the system had developed through somatic rescue of a genetic block in T-cell development.

The CDR3 spans 15 residues, from the cysteine through the phenylalanine. The sequence is cut down to CDR3 DNA, 45 bases in frame from base 1. Sequences KGHSH (CDR1) and LQKENI (CDR2) are obtained from the germline V gene. V was cut back by 0 bases and J by 14 bases, leaving a gap of 19 bases between them. Library preparation used the immunoSEQ multiplex PCR assay. What TCRdb holds here is the immuneACCESS table cut down to in-frame rearrangements. Part of the clones is not present; checked against another copy, under half of the missing clones reflect an unresolved V gene, and the others are unexplained. A total of under 8,500 clones appear in this sample, over 75% of them only once. The top ten hold roughly 27% of the sample.

The clonotype comes from a boy younger than 18. The specimen sequenced was peripheral blood mononuclear cells (PBMCs). Recombination connected TRBV18 to TRBJ1-4; no confident D gene assignment can be made. The CDR3 has the sequence CASSPPQGPRVGLFF. The DNA sequence is TGTGCCAGCTCACCACCGCAAGGCCCCCGGGTCGGGCTGTTTTTT.